The rows below give T cell receptor beta chains drawn from one sample of a study of regulatory T cells in long-lasting Graves disease. From the multiplex PCR reads, TCRdb called clonotypes with MiXCR, one entry per CDR3 protein. The table lists more than 400,000 distinct CDR3 sequences, 15% to 20% of them singletons. These data were likewise used in another study, on T cells in Graves' hyperthyroidism and ophthalmopathy.

The sample consisted of peripheral blood mononuclear cells (PBMCs), taken at new diagnosis, from a patient treated with antithyroid drugs. Every receptor here comes from a man in his forties with Graves disease. Each CDR3 is given with its conserved first and last residue. D genes are given only for firm matches. Some rows have no size entry. The others give once, few or many, or a class for an expanded clone.

J gene: TRBJ2-1; D gene: TRBD2; clone size: many; V gene: TRBV28; CDR3 DNA: TGTGCCAGCAGCCAATTATTTGTCGCGGGAGGCAATGAGCAGTTCTTC; CDR3 protein: CASSQLFVAGGNEQFF
J gene: TRBJ2-2; D gene: -; clone size: many; V gene: TRBV5-1; CDR3 DNA: TGCGCCAGCAGCTTCGGCGACTACACCGGGGAGCTGTTTTTT; CDR3 protein: CASSFGDYTGELFF
J gene: TRBJ1-5; D gene: TRBD1; clone size: -; V gene: TRBV6-9; CDR3 DNA: TGTGCCAGCAGTTACTCCGCCGTCCCAGGGGGAGTGAATCAGCCCCAGCATTTT; CDR3 protein: CASSYSAVPGGVNQPQHF
J gene: TRBJ2-1; D gene: TRBD2; clone size: -; V gene: TRBV20-1; CDR3 DNA: TGCAGTGCTAGAACCGGGACTAGCGGGAGGTCCTCCTACAATGAGCAGTTCTTC; CDR3 protein: CSARTGTSGRSSYNEQFF
J gene: TRBJ2-7; D gene: -; clone size: many; V gene: TRBV29-1; CDR3 DNA: TGCAGCGTGGTCTTGGGGGAGAAGAGCTCCTACGAGCAGTACTTC; CDR3 protein: CSVVLGEKSSYEQYF
J gene: TRBJ1-2; D gene: -; clone size: many; V gene: TRBV28; CDR3 DNA: TGTGCCAGCAGCCTTCAGGAGAACTATGGCTACACCTTC; CDR3 protein: CASSLQENYGYTF
J gene: TRBJ2-5; D gene: -; clone size: many; V gene: TRBV28; CDR3 DNA: TGTGCCAGCAGTATCGAGCTGGAGACCCAGTACTTC; CDR3 protein: CASSIELETQYF
J gene: TRBJ2-2; D gene: -; clone size: many; V gene: TRBV28; CDR3 DNA: TGTGCCAGCAGTTCCCCGTATGGGTTTAAAGGTTTGAAGGCCGGCGGGGAGCTGTTTTTT; CDR3 protein: CASSSPYGFKGLKAGGELFF
J gene: TRBJ1-6; D gene: -; clone size: few; V gene: TRBV28; CDR3 DNA: TGTGCCAGCAAATCAAGGAGGACGCCCTATAATTCACCCCTCCACTTT; CDR3 protein: CASKSRRTPYNSPLHF
J gene: TRBJ2-1; D gene: -; clone size: few; V gene: TRBV5-4; CDR3 DNA: TGTGCCAGCAGCTTTATCGGGCGTTCCCATTACAATGAGCAGTTCTTC; CDR3 protein: CASSFIGRSHYNEQFF
J gene: TRBJ2-7; D gene: TRBD1; clone size: many; V gene: TRBV28; CDR3 DNA: TGTGCCAGCAGTTTAAGGGACAGCTTCGCATACGAGCAGTACTTC; CDR3 protein: CASSLRDSFAYEQYF
J gene: TRBJ1-5; D gene: TRBD1; clone size: -; V gene: TRBV28; CDR3 DNA: TGTGCCAGCACTAACCCCACCACTGACAGGGGGCTTCGACAGCCCCATCATTTT; CDR3 protein: CASTNPTTDRGLRQPHHF
J gene: TRBJ2-1; D gene: -; clone size: many; V gene: TRBV20-1; CDR3 DNA: TGCAGTGCTAGAGAATGGGGACCCCGGATCCTCTCCTACAATGAGCAGTTCTTC; CDR3 protein: CSAREWGPRILSYNEQFF
J gene: TRBJ1-1; D gene: TRBD1; clone size: -; V gene: TRBV20-1; CDR3 DNA: TGCAGTCCCTATGGGACAGGGGGCGAAAAGGCTTTCTTT; CDR3 protein: CSPYGTGGEKAFF
J gene: TRBJ1-5; D gene: -; clone size: many; V gene: TRBV7-3; CDR3 DNA: TGTGCCAGCAGCTTAAATTTGGCGGGTCGCAATCAGCCCCAGCATTTT; CDR3 protein: CASSLNLAGRNQPQHF
J gene: TRBJ2-7; D gene: TRBD1; clone size: -; V gene: TRBV19; CDR3 DNA: TGTGCCAGTAGTATGACCGGACAGGGGTACGAGCAGTACTTC; CDR3 protein: CASSMTGQGYEQYF
J gene: TRBJ2-1; D gene: TRBD2; clone size: few; V gene: TRBV6-2/TRBV6-3; CDR3 DNA: TGTGCCACCCGATCGAGCGGGAGGGCCAACTACAATGAGCAGTTCTTC; CDR3 protein: CATRSSGRANYNEQFF
J gene: TRBJ2-1; D gene: -; clone size: -; V gene: TRBV11-2; CDR3 DNA: TGTGCCAGCAGCTTACTAGGGGTGGAAGGCAATGAGCAGTTCTTC; CDR3 protein: CASSLLGVEGNEQFF
J gene: TRBJ2-1; D gene: -; clone size: many; V gene: TRBV20-1; CDR3 DNA: TGCAGTGCTAGAGTCAGGGGGCTGGTTAAGCGGGGGAACTACAATGAGCAGTTCTTC; CDR3 protein: CSARVRGLVKRGNYNEQFF
J gene: TRBJ2-2; D gene: -; clone size: many; V gene: TRBV11-2; CDR3 DNA: TGTGCCAGCAGCTTAATCGCCACCGGGGAGCTGTTTTTT; CDR3 protein: CASSLIATGELFF
J gene: TRBJ2-5; D gene: -; clone size: many; V gene: TRBV7-9; CDR3 DNA: TGTGCCAGCAGCTTAGTCCCAGGGAGGCAAGAGACCCAGTACTTC; CDR3 protein: CASSLVPGRQETQYF
J gene: TRBJ1-2; D gene: TRBD1; clone size: many; V gene: TRBV12-3/TRBV12-4; CDR3 DNA: TGTGCCAGCAGAGAATCCGGGACAGACGATGGCTACACCTTC; CDR3 protein: CASRESGTDDGYTF
J gene: TRBJ2-7; D gene: TRBD1; clone size: few; V gene: TRBV29-1; CDR3 DNA: TGCAGCGTTGAAGATCTTGGGACAGGGTCCTACGAGCAGTACTTC; CDR3 protein: CSVEDLGTGSYEQYF
J gene: TRBJ2-3; D gene: -; clone size: many; V gene: TRBV5-1; CDR3 DNA: TGCGCCAGCAGGGAGCGGGACAGTAGCACAGATACGCAGTATTTT; CDR3 protein: CASRERDSSTDTQYF
J gene: TRBJ1-2; D gene: -; clone size: many; V gene: TRBV28; CDR3 DNA: TGTGCCAGCAGCATCGGCTCCAGGGACTACACCTTC; CDR3 protein: CASSIGSRDYTF
J gene: TRBJ2-7; D gene: -; clone size: many; V gene: TRBV20-1; CDR3 DNA: TGCAGTGCTTCCAGGGTCGCCGGGGAGTTCAACGAGCAGTACTTC; CDR3 protein: CSASRVAGEFNEQYF
J gene: TRBJ2-2; D gene: -; clone size: few; V gene: TRBV7-6; CDR3 DNA: TGTGCCAGCAGCCTAGATTGGGCGGTAAACACCGGGGAGCTGTTTTTT; CDR3 protein: CASSLDWAVNTGELFF
J gene: TRBJ2-5; D gene: -; clone size: many; V gene: TRBV28; CDR3 DNA: TGTGCCAGCAGCTCCACGTTCGTAGGACGTGAGACCCAGTACTTC; CDR3 protein: CASSSTFVGRETQYF
J gene: TRBJ2-5; D gene: -; clone size: many; V gene: TRBV11-3; CDR3 DNA: TGTGCCAGCAGCCCGGGTGGCGGGTACCAAGAGACCCAGTACTTC; CDR3 protein: CASSPGGGYQETQYF
J gene: TRBJ2-2; D gene: TRBD2; clone size: few; V gene: TRBV7-2; CDR3 DNA: TGTGCCAGCAGCTTAGGAACTAGCGGGAGGGCCCCCGGGGAGCTGTTTTTT; CDR3 protein: CASSLGTSGRAPGELFF
J gene: TRBJ1-5; D gene: -; clone size: many; V gene: TRBV6-2/TRBV6-3; CDR3 DNA: TGTGCCAGCAGTTACACTAATCAGCCCCAGCATTTT; CDR3 protein: CASSYTNQPQHF
J gene: TRBJ2-7; D gene: -; clone size: many; V gene: TRBV20-1; CDR3 DNA: TGCAGTGCTAGTCCCGACATGGGCCCCTACGAGCAGTACTTC; CDR3 protein: CSASPDMGPYEQYF
J gene: TRBJ2-7; D gene: -; clone size: -; V gene: TRBV7-9; CDR3 DNA: TGTGCCAGCAGCTTAGTGGGCGGGGGCGCCTACGAGCAGTACTTC; CDR3 protein: CASSLVGGGAYEQYF
J gene: TRBJ2-7; D gene: -; clone size: many; V gene: TRBV28; CDR3 DNA: TGTGCCAGCAGTTTCCGACAGACCGTCTACGAGCAGTACTTC; CDR3 protein: CASSFRQTVYEQYF
J gene: TRBJ2-3; D gene: -; clone size: few; V gene: TRBV20-1; CDR3 DNA: TGCAGTGCTCACTTGCCTAGCACAGATACGCAGTATTTT; CDR3 protein: CSAHLPSTDTQYF
J gene: TRBJ2-5; D gene: -; clone size: many; V gene: TRBV5-1; CDR3 DNA: TGCGCCAGCAGCTTGGGGTCCGAGCAAGAGACCCAGTACTTC; CDR3 protein: CASSLGSEQETQYF
J gene: TRBJ2-7; D gene: TRBD2; clone size: many; V gene: TRBV27; CDR3 DNA: TGTGCCAGCCGTCGGGCGGGAGGGCGCCTAACTGGCTCCTACGAGCAGTACTTC; CDR3 protein: CASRRAGGRLTGSYEQYF
J gene: TRBJ1-5; D gene: TRBD1; clone size: few; V gene: TRBV20-1; CDR3 DNA: TGCAGTGCTAGACAGGGGGCTCAGCCCCAGCATTTT; CDR3 protein: CSARQGAQPQHF
J gene: TRBJ2-3; D gene: -; clone size: -; V gene: TRBV5-1; CDR3 DNA: TGTGCCAGCAGCTTGCCCCTGACTAGGGATGTGGGAGATACGCAGTATTTT; CDR3 protein: CASSLPLTRDVGDTQYF
J gene: TRBJ2-7; D gene: TRBD2; clone size: many; V gene: TRBV9; CDR3 DNA: TGTGCCAGCAGCGTCGGACCGGGCCTAGCGGACTTCTCCTACGAGCAGTACTTC; CDR3 protein: CASSVGPGLADFSYEQYF
J gene: TRBJ1-5; D gene: -; clone size: -; V gene: TRBV20-1; CDR3 DNA: TGCAGTGCTGGAGGTCGCGGCAATCAGCCCCAGCATTTT; CDR3 protein: CSAGGRGNQPQHF
J gene: TRBJ2-2; D gene: TRBD2; clone size: -; V gene: TRBV11-2; CDR3 DNA: TGTGCCAGCAGCTTAGACCGGGACTACCCGACCGGGGAGCTGTTTTTT; CDR3 protein: CASSLDRDYPTGELFF
J gene: TRBJ2-1; D gene: TRBD2; clone size: many; V gene: TRBV15; CDR3 DNA: TGTGCCACCAGCAGAGATCTAGCGGGAGGAAATGAGCAGTTCTTC; CDR3 protein: CATSRDLAGGNEQFF
J gene: TRBJ2-1; D gene: -; clone size: many; V gene: TRBV24-1; CDR3 DNA: TGTGCCACCAGTGATTCGAGGCCTCGCTCCTACAATGAGCAGTTCTTC; CDR3 protein: CATSDSRPRSYNEQFF
J gene: TRBJ2-3; D gene: -; clone size: -; V gene: TRBV7-2; CDR3 DNA: TGTGCCAGCAGCCCGGACAGGAGGGTAACGCAGTATTTT; CDR3 protein: CASSPDRRVTQYF
J gene: TRBJ2-7; D gene: -; clone size: many; V gene: TRBV20-1; CDR3 DNA: TGCAGTGCTAGAGTACAGGGAAACGAGCAGTACTTC; CDR3 protein: CSARVQGNEQYF
J gene: TRBJ2-7; D gene: -; clone size: -; V gene: TRBV6-2/TRBV6-3; CDR3 DNA: TGTGCCAGCAGTGAAGCACCTGGACAGAGCTCCTACGAGCAGTACTTC; CDR3 protein: CASSEAPGQSSYEQYF
J gene: TRBJ1-6; D gene: -; clone size: -; V gene: TRBV6-5; CDR3 DNA: TGTGCCAGCAGTTACTCGCTACAGAGGAATTCACCCCTCCACTTT; CDR3 protein: CASSYSLQRNSPLHF
J gene: TRBJ2-1; D gene: TRBD2; clone size: -; V gene: TRBV5-1; CDR3 DNA: TGCGCCAGCAGCTATAGCGGGAGGTCGAATGAGCAGTTCTTC; CDR3 protein: CASSYSGRSNEQFF